Each of the 15 T cell receptor beta chains below was sequenced from the same sample in a study of blood T cell repertoires in COVID-19. Sequenced by immunoSEQ multiplex PCR; TCRdb stores in-frame clones only, minus some. Here the sample spans 100,000 to 150,000 clones, roughly 80% being singletons. Sequenced: peripheral blood. Receptors originate from a human donor in a cohort sampled during active COVID-19.

The chain links TRBV6-5 to TRBJ1-1, with D unclear. There are 15 residues in the CDR3. Trimming removed 2 bases at V and 5 bases at J, with 15 bases between. Germline V gene data show CDR1 as MNHEY and CDR2 as SVGAGI. Here the CDR3 reads CASSYPSRGGTEAFF. The CDR3 DNA reads as TGTGCCAGCAGTTACCCCTCCCGTGGAGGAACTGAAGCTTTCTTT.

V usage is TRBV19 and J usage is TRBJ1-1, with D hard to call. There are 13 residues in the CDR3. The V end was cut by 7 bases, the J end by 1 base, with 10 bases between. CDR1 LNHDA and CDR2 SQIVND come from the germline V gene (reference sequence). CDR3 DNA sequence: TGTGCCAGTACCCTAACGAAGAACACTGAAGCTTTCTTT. Translation gives CASTLTKNTEAFF.

The chain uses TRBV18 and TRBJ1-2; D might be TRBD1 (6 bases). This CDR3 spans 13 amino acids. Germline V gene sequence: CDR1 KGHSH, CDR2 LQKENI. Trimming stripped 5 bases from V and 5 bases from J, with 12 bases between. This chain's CDR3 is CASSTGQEYGYTF. The CDR3, as DNA: TGTGCCAGCTCAACAGGGCAGGAATATGGCTACACCTTC. The full variable domain, with the rest looked up from reference TRBV18 and TRBJ1-2, is NAGVMQNPRHLVRRRGQEARLRCSPMKGHSHVYWYRQLPEEGLKFMVYLQKENIIDESGMPKERFSAEFPKEGPSILRIQQVVRGDSAAYFCASSTGQEYGYTFGSGTRLTVV.

V usage is TRBV20-1 and J usage is TRBJ1-1; a possible D gene is TRBD1 (5 bases). CDR3 size: 19 residues. V lost 3 bases to trimming and J lost 3 bases, with 29 bases between them. CDR1 is DFQATT, CDR2 SNEGSKA, per germline (reference sequence). CDR3: CSASSRQGGVEEAYTEAFF. DNA of the CDR3: TGCAGTGCTAGTTCTCGTCAGGGAGGGGTTGAAGAGGCTTACACTGAAGCTTTCTTT.

CDR3 amino acids: CASSLAAGQGINQPQHF. The CDR3 DNA sequence: TGCGCCAGCAGCTTGGCCGCGGGACAGGGAATCAATCAGCCCCAGCATTTT. The rearrangement joins TRBV5-1 to TRBJ1-5; 9 bases are shared with TRBD1. The CDR3 loop spans 17 amino acids. With V trimmed by 0 bases and J by 3 bases, 7 bases remained unmatched. Germline assignment: CDR1 SGHRS and CDR2 YFSETQ.

The gene calls are TRBV5-1 and TRBJ1-4; D may be TRBD1 (6 bases). The CDR3 sequence is 13 residues long. In germline, CDR1 is SGHRS, CDR2 YFSETQ. Trimming pared 0 bases from V and 8 bases from J, leaving 8 bases between. CDR3 region: CASSLGTVEKLFF. The CDR3 DNA is TGCGCCAGCAGCTTGGGGACAGTCGAAAAACTGTTTTTT.

This rearrangement joins TRBV6-5 to TRBJ2-7; D is possibly TRBD1 (6 bases). CDR3 length: 15 amino acids. Germline CDR1 MNHEY, CDR2 SVGAGI. V was trimmed by 0 bases and J by 3 bases, leaving 12 bases between them. This CDR3 reads CASSYSAGELYEQYF. CDR3 bases: TGTGCCAGCAGTTACTCTGCAGGGGAACTCTACGAGCAGTACTTC.

This clone was counted only a few times. The chain recombines TRBV12-3 or TRBV12-4 with TRBJ1-2; D remains ambiguous. The length of the CDR3 is 13 residues. V dropped 6 bases and J dropped 3 bases, with 11 bases sitting between them. CDR3 region: CASSPAGYYGYTF. CDR3 bases: TGTGCCAGCAGCCCCGCGGGCTACTATGGCTACACCTTC.

The rearrangement links TRBV27 to TRBJ2-7; 7 bases align to TRBD2. V was pared by 5 bases and J by 5 bases, with 15 bases of the junction left unmatched. CDR3 length equals 16 residues. CDR1 and CDR2 (germline): MNHEY, SMNVEV (reference sequence). The CDR3 is CASSLSLAEPVHEQYF. Written as DNA, the CDR3 is TGTGCCAGCAGTCTTTCCCTAGCGGAGCCTGTACACGAGCAGTACTTC.

The chain is built from TRBV7-9 and TRBJ1-5; 7 nucleotides agree with TRBD1. The germline gives CDR1 SEHNR, CDR2 FQNEAQ (reference sequence). CDR3 length equals 16 residues. The J segment lost 5 bases and the V segment lost 2 bases, leaving 9 bases of the junction unmatched. The CDR3 loop is CASSLSLARGDQPQHF. Here the CDR3 DNA reads TGTGCCAGCAGCTTATCCTTGGCCAGGGGGGATCAGCCCCAGCATTTT. Drawing the rest from reference TRBV7-9 and TRBJ1-5, the complete variable domain is DTGVSQNPRHKITKRGQNVTFRCDPISEHNRLYWYRQTLGQGPEFLTYFQNEAQLEKSRLLSDRFSAERPKGSFSTLEIQRTEQGDSAMYLCASSLSLARGDQPQHFGDGTRLSIL.

This chain connects TRBV11-2 to TRBJ2-7, with TRBD1 matching over 8 bases. CDR3 length: 14 amino acids. With V trimmed by 4 bases and J by 3 bases, 5 bases remained unmatched. From germline, CDR1 is SGHAT and CDR2 FQNNGV. The CDR3 DNA follows: TGTGCCAGCAGCTCCCTGGACAGGGTCTACGAGCAGTACTTC. Its protein product is CASSSLDRVYEQYF.

This clone was observed a handful of times. The chain carries TRBV2 and TRBJ1-1; tentatively, D is TRBD1 (5 bases). CDR1 SNHLY and CDR2 FYNNEI come from the germline V gene. V lost 7 bases and J 1 base, leaving 16 bases between the germline ends. The CDR3 consists of 15 residues. The CDR3 sequence: CASTPRTRANTEAFF. CDR3 coding DNA: TGTGCCAGCACTCCCCGGACACGGGCGAACACTGAAGCTTTCTTT.

The chain joins TRBV6-5 to TRBJ1-2; TRBD1 might be the D (5 bases). This CDR3 is 15 amino acids long. V lost 0 bases to trimming and J lost 8 bases, with 16 bases between them. Germline V gene lookup returns CDR1 MNHEY and CDR2 SVGAGI. In DNA, the CDR3 is TGTGCCAGCAGTTACTCCTCTTACGGGACTAGGGGCTACACCTTC. Encoded protein: CASSYSSYGTRGYTF.

The V gene is TRBV6-5, the J gene TRBJ2-2; tentatively, D is TRBD1 (6 bases). CDR1 and CDR2 from the germline V gene are MNHEY and SVGAGI. V was cut by 8 bases and J by 4 bases, with 11 bases left in between. CDR3 size: 13 residues. The CDR3 region has the DNA TGTGCCAGCCCGACAGGAACCACCGGGGAGCTGTTTTTT. It codes for CASPTGTTGELFF.

The V call is TRBV7-9, the J call TRBJ2-7, with D perhaps matching TRBD1 (5 bases). This CDR3 region has 15 residues. Germline values: CDR1 SEHNR, CDR2 FQNEAQ (reference sequence). With 5 bases removed from V and 0 bases from J, the gap between germline ends came to 14 bases. The CDR3 nucleotides are TGTGCCAGCAGCCCGTATAGACAGACCTCCTACGAGCAGTACTTC. This encodes CASSPYRQTSYEQYF.